These 4 T cell receptor beta chains were all obtained from the same sample, sequenced in a study of OX40 agonist ivuxolimab in advanced cancers. Method: immunoSEQ multiplex PCR; TCRdb's copy keeps in-frame clones and lacks some. The sample lists about 45,000 clones; around 90% were seen once. Sequenced material: CD4+ or CD8+ T cells sorted from blood, taken in a trial of the OX40 agonist ivuxolimab. These receptors came from an adult with an advanced solid tumor such as melanoma, head and neck, liver or kidney cancer.

A single count supports this clone. The chain uses TRBV7-6 and TRBJ1-3; 8 bases map to TRBD1. Germline V gives CDR1 SGHVS, CDR2 FNYEAQ. The CDR3 has 17 residues. With 2 bases clipped from V and 3 bases from J, the junction kept 9 bases outside the gene matches. CDR3 sequence: CASSLFSGRGLGNTIYF. CDR3 bases: TGTGCCAGCAGCTTATTTTCTGGCAGGGGGCTTGGAAACACCATATATTTT.

This chain links TRBV27 with TRBJ2-7; no firm D call. The V and J ends lost 6 bases and 4 bases respectively, with 13 bases between them. CDR3 length: 13 amino acids. Germline CDR1 reads MNHEY; CDR2 reads SMNVEV (reference sequence). CDR3 sequence (DNA): TGTGCCAGCAGCTTTGGCAAGGGTTACGAGCAGTACTTC. It specifies CASSFGKGYEQYF.

The chain is built from TRBV29-1 and TRBJ2-7, with D perhaps TRBD1 (6 bases). There are 11 residues in the CDR3. The germline gives CDR1 SQVTM, CDR2 ANQGSEA. Trimming pared 6 bases from V and 5 bases from J, leaving 11 bases between. The CDR3 reads CSVVRDNEQYF. The CDR3 bases are TGCAGCGTCGTCCGGGACAACGAGCAGTACTTC.

The chain couples TRBV5-5 to TRBJ2-5; maybe TRBD2 (5 bases). The germline V gene encodes CDR1 SGHKS and CDR2 YYEKEE (reference sequence). The CDR3 sequence is 14 residues long. The ends were cut back, 4 bases at V and 5 bases at J, with 15 bases in the middle. The CDR3 DNA reads TGTGCCAGCAGCATCCCGGACTCGGGCGAGACCCAGTACTTC. It yields the protein CASSIPDSGETQYF.